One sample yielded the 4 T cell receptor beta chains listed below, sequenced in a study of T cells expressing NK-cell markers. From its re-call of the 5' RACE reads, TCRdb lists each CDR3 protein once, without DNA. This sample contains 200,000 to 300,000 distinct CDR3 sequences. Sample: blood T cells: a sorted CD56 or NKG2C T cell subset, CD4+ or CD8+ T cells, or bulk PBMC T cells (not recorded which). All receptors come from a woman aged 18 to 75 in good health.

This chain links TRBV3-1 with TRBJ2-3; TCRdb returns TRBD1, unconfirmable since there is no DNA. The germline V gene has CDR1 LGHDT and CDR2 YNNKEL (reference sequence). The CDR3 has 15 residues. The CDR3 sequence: CASSQVRGYTDTQYF.

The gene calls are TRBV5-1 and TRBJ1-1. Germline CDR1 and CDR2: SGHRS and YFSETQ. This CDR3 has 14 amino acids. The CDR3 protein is CASSPERRLTEAFF.

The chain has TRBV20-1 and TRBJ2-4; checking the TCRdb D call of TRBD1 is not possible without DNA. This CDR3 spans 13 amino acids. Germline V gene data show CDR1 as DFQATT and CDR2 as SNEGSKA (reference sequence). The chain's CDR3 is CSARWGAENIQYF.

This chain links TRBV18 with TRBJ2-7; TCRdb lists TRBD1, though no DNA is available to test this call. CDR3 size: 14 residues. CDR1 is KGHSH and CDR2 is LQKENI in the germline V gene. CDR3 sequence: CASSPGTATYEQYF. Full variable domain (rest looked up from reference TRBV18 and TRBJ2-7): NAGVMQNPRHLVRRRGQEARLRCSPMKGHSHVYWYRQLPEEGLKFMVYLQKENIIDESGMPKERFSAEFPKEGPSILRIQQVVRGDSAAYFCASSPGTATYEQYFGPGTRLTVT.